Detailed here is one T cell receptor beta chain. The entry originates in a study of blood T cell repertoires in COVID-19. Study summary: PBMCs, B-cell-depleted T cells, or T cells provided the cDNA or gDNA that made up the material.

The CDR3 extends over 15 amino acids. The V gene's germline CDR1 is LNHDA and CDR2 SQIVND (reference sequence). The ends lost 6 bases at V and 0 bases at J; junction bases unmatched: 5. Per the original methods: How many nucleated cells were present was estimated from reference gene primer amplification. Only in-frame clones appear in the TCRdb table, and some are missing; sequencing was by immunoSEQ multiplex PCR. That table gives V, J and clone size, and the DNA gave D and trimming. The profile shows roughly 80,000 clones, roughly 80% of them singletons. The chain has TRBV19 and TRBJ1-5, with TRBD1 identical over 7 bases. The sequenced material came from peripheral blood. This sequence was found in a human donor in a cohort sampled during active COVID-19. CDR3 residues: CASSPGDSSNQPQHF. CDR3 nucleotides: TGTGCCAGTAGCCCCGGGGACAGTAGCAATCAGCCCCAGCATTTT.